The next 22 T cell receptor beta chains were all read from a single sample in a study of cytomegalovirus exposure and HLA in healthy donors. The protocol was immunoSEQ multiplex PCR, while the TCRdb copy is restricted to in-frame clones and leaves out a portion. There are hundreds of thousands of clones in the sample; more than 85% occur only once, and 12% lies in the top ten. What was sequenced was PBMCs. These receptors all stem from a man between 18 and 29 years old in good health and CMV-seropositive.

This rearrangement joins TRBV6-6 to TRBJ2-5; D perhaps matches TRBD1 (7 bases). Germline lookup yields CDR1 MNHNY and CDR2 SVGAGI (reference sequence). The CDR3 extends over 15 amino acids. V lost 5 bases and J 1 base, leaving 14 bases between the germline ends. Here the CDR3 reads CASSPGGPGQETQYF. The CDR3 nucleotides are TGTGCCAGCAGTCCAGGGGGGCCGGGCCAAGAGACCCAGTACTTC.

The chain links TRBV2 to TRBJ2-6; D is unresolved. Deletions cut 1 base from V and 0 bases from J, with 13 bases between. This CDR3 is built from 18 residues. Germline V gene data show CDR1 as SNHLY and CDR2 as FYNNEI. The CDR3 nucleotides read TGTGCCAGCAGTGAAGACCACCGGGCCCTCTCTGGGGCCAACGTCCTGACTTTC. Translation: CASSEDHRALSGANVLTF.

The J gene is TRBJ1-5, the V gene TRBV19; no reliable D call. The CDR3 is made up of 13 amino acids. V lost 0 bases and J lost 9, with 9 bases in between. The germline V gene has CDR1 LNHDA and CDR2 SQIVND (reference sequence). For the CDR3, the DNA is TGTGCCAGTAGTATAGACAGAGGTCCGCCCCAGCATTTT. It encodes CASSIDRGPPQHF. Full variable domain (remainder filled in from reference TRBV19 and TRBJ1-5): DGGITQSPKYLFRKEGQNVTLSCEQNLNHDAMYWYRQDPGQGLRLIYYSQIVNDFQKGDIAEGYSVSREKKESFPLTVTSAQKNPTAFYLCASSIDRGPPQHFGDGTRLSIL.

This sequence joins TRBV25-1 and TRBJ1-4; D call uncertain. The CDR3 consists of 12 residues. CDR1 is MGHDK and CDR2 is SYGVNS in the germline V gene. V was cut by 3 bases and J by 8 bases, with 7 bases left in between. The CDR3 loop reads CASSEPGEKLFF. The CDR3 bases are TGTGCCAGCAGTGAGCCAGGAGAAAAACTGTTTTTT.

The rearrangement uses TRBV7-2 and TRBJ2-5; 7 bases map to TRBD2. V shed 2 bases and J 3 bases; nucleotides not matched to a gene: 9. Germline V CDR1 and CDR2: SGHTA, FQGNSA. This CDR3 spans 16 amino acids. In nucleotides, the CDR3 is TGTGCCAGCAGCTTATTTACGGGAGGAAGAGAAGAGACCCAGTACTTC. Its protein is CASSLFTGGREETQYF.

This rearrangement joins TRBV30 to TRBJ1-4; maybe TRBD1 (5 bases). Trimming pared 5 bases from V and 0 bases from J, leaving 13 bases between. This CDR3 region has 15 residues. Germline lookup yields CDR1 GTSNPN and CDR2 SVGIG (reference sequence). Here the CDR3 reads CAWSRGTATNEKLFF. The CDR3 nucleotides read TGTGCCTGGTCGCGGGGCACAGCAACTAATGAAAAACTGTTTTTT.

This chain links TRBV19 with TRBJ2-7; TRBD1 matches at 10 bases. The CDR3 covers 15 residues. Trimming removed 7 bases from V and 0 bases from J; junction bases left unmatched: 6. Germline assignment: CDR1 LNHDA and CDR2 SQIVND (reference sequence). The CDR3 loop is CASMRTGGSSYEQYF. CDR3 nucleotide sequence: TGTGCCAGTATGCGGACAGGGGGGAGCTCCTACGAGCAGTACTTC.

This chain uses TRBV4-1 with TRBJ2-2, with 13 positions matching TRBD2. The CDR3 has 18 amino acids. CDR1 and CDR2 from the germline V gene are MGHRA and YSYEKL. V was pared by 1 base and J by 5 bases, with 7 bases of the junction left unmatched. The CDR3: CASSQGRLAGGRTGELFF. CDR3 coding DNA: TGCGCCAGCAGCCAAGGAAGACTAGCGGGAGGACGGACCGGGGAGCTGTTTTTT.

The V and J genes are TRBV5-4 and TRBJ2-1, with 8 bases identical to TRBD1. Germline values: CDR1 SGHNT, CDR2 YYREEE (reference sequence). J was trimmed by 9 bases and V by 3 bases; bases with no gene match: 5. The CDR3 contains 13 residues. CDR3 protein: CASSSQGAGEQFF. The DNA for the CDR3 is TGTGCCAGCAGCTCGCAGGGGGCGGGTGAGCAGTTCTTC.

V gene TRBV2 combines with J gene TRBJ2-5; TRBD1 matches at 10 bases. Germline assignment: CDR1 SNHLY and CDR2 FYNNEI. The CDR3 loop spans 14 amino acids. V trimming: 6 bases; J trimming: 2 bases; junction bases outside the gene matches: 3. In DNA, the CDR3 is TGTGCCAGCAGGAGGACAGGGGGTCAAGAGACCCAGTACTTC. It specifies CASRRTGGQETQYF.

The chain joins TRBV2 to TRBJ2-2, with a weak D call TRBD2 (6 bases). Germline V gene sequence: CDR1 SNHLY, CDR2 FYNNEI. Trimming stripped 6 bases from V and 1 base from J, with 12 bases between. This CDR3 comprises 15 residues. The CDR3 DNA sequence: TGTGCCAGCAGCGGGCGCGGGATGAACACCGGGGAGCTGTTTTTT. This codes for CASSGRGMNTGELFF.

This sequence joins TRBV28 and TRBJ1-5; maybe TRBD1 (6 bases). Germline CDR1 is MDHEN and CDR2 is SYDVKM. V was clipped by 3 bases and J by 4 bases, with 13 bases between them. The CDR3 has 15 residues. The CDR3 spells CASSFTGPRNQPQHF. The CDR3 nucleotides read TGTGCCAGCAGTTTCACAGGGCCGAGGAATCAGCCCCAGCATTTT. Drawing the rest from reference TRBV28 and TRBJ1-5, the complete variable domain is DVKVTQSSRYLVKRTGEKVFLECVQDMDHENMFWYRQDPGLGLRLIYFSYDVKMKEKGDIPEGYSVSREKKERFSLILESASTNQTSMYLCASSFTGPRNQPQHFGDGTRLSIL.

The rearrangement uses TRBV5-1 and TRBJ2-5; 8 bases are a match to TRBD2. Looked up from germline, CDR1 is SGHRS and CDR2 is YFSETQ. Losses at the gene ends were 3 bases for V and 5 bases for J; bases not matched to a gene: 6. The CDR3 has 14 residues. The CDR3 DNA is TGCGCCAGCAGCTCCTCCGGGACTAGTGAGACCCAGTACTTC. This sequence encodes CASSSSGTSETQYF.

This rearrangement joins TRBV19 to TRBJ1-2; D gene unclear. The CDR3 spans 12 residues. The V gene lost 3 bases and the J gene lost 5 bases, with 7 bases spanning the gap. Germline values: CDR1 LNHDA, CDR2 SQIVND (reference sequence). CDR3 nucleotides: TGTGCCAGTAGTATGCGGGCGTATGGCTACACCTTC. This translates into CASSMRAYGYTF.

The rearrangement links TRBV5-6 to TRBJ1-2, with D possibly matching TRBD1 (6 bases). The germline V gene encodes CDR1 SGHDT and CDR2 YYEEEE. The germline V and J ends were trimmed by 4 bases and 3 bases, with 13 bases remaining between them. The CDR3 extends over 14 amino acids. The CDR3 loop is CASSQKPGDYGYTF. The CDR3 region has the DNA TGTGCCAGCAGCCAAAAACCAGGGGACTATGGCTACACCTTC.

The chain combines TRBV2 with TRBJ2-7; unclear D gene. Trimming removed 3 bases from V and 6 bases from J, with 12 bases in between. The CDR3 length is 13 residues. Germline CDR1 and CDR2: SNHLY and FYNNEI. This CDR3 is CASSERTGGEQYF. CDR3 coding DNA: TGTGCCAGCAGTGAGAGGACGGGTGGCGAGCAGTACTTC.

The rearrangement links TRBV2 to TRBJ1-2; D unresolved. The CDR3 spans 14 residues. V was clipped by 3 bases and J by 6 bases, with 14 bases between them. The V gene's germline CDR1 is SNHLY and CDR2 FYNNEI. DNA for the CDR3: TGTGCCAGCAGTGACTTTGGTCCACCCAATGGCTACACCTTC. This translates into CASSDFGPPNGYTF.

CDR3 DNA: TGTGCCTGGAGTGGCAGAACCGAGCAGTTCTTC. Its translation: CAWSGRTEQFF. This chain joins TRBV30 and TRBJ2-1; no firm D call. This CDR3 spans 11 amino acids. Germline assignment: CDR1 GTSNPN and CDR2 SVGIG (reference sequence). V lost 1 base, J lost 10 bases, and 8 bases lay in between.

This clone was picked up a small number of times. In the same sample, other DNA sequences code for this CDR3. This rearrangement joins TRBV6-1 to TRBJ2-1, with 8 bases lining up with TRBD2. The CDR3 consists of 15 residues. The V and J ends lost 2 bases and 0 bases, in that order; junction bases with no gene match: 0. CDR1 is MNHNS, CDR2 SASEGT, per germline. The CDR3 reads CASSELAGSYNEQFF. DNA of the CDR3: TGTGCCAGCAGTGAACTAGCGGGCTCCTACAATGAGCAGTTCTTC.

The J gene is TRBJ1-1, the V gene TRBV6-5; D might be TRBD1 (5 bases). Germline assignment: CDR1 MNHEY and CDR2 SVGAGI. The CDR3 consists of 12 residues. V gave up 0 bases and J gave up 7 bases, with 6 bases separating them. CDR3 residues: CASSYSRGEAFF. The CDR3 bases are TGTGCCAGCAGTTACTCGAGGGGTGAAGCTTTCTTT.

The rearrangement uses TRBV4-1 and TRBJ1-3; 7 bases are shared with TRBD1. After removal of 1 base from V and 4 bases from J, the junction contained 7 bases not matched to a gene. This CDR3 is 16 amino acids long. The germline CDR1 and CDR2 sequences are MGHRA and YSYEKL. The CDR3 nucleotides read TGCGCCAGCAGCCAAGGGGGCAGGGGGGCGGGAAACACCATATATTTT. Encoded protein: CASSQGGRGAGNTIYF.

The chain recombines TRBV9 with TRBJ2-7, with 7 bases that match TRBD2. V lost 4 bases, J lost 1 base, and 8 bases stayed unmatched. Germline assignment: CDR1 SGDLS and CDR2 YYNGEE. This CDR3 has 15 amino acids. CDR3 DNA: TGTGCCAGCAGCCGAGAGTGGGGGGGATCCTACGAGCAGTACTTC. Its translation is CASSREWGGSYEQYF.